These 21 T cell receptor beta chains were all obtained from the same sample, sequenced in a study of T-cell reconstitution after alpha-beta-depleted transplantation in children. Unique molecular identifiers were incorporated when the TCRbeta library was constructed. TCRdb reprocessed the PCR reads with MiXCR, giving one entry per CDR3 protein. The profile shows 450,000 to 550,000 distinct CDR3 sequences, about an eighth of them singletons. Sequencing used PBMCs, mostly from graft donor cells, obtained 180 days after TCRalphabeta/CD19-depleted stem cell transplant. All receptors come from a female patient aged 2 to 10 who had a stem cell transplant for aplastic anemia, so the T cells may come from the graft donor.

The V gene is TRBV12-3 or TRBV12-4, the J gene TRBJ2-1; TRBD1 matches at 9 bases. V was clipped by 2 bases and J by 6 bases; unmatched bases: 5. The CDR3 is made up of 15 amino acids. CDR3 bases: TGTGCCAGCAGTTTAACGGGACAGGGTCCCAATGAGCAGTTCTTC. It codes for CASSLTGQGPNEQFF.

The gene calls are TRBV7-8 and TRBJ2-3; 7 positions match TRBD2. The CDR3 extends over 16 amino acids. Germline V lookup: CDR1 SGHVS, CDR2 FQNEAQ. Trimming took 0 bases from V and 0 from J; bases not matched to a gene: 3. CDR3: CASSLAVSGSTDTQYF. The CDR3 DNA follows: TGTGCCAGCAGCTTAGCCGTTAGCGGGAGCACAGATACGCAGTATTTT.

The gene calls are TRBV19 and TRBJ2-2; D unclear. The CDR3 is 12 amino acids. V was trimmed by 6 bases and J by 6 bases, leaving 8 bases between them. Germline CDR1 and CDR2: LNHDA and SQIVND (reference sequence). This chain's CDR3 is CASRGVPGELFF. The CDR3 coding sequence is TGTGCCAGTAGGGGCGTACCCGGGGAGCTGTTTTTT. The complete variable domain, with remaining parts taken from reference TRBV19 and TRBJ2-2, reads DGGITQSPKYLFRKEGQNVTLSCEQNLNHDAMYWYRQDPGQGLRLIYYSQIVNDFQKGDIAEGYSVSREKKESFPLTVTSAQKNPTAFYLCASRGVPGELFFGEGSRLTVL.

CDR3 protein: CSVGQTGYYGYTF. The CDR3 DNA reads TGCAGCGTGGGACAGACAGGGTACTATGGCTACACCTTC. The rearrangement joins TRBV29-1 to TRBJ1-2; 7 nucleotides align to TRBD1. J was trimmed by 3 bases and V by 6 bases; bases with no gene match: 7. Germline loops: CDR1 SQVTM, CDR2 ANQGSEA. This CDR3 is built from 13 residues.

The chain carries TRBV4-2 and TRBJ2-3, with D hard to call. CDR3 length equals 12 residues. Germline V gene sequence: CDR1 LGHNA, CDR2 YNFKEQ. V lost 6 bases and J lost 5, with 9 bases in between. The CDR3 sequence: CASRTMGDTQYF. In DNA, the CDR3 is TGTGCCAGCAGGACCATGGGAGATACGCAGTATTTT.

The genes are TRBV7-2 and TRBJ1-2; D is possibly TRBD1 (6 bases). The V and J ends lost 5 bases and 5 bases respectively, with 18 bases between them. CDR1 SGHTA and CDR2 FQGNSA come from the germline V gene. CDR3 length equals 15 residues. In DNA, the CDR3 is TGTGCCAGCAGCCCGCCGCGGGGGCGAGGGTATGGCTACACCTTC. Amino acids: CASSPPRGRGYGYTF.

V usage is TRBV28 and J usage is TRBJ1-1, with D maybe TRBD1 (5 bases). The V end was cut by 4 bases, the J end by 4 bases, with 13 bases between. Per the germline V gene, CDR1 is MDHEN and CDR2 is SYDVKM. This CDR3 contains 14 residues. CDR3 sequence reads: CASSSRAGGTEAFF. The CDR3 nucleotides read TGTGCCAGCAGTTCCAGGGCCGGGGGCACTGAAGCTTTCTTT.

This clonotype occurred once. The genes are TRBV10-3 and TRBJ2-2; 7 positions match TRBD2. In germline, CDR1 is ENHRY, CDR2 SYGVKD. The CDR3 loop spans 16 amino acids. The DNA for the CDR3 is TGTGCGGCCAGTGAGTCCGGGACTATACCCACCGGGGAGCTGTTTTTT. Its protein product is CAASESGTIPTGELFF.

In this sample, this clonotype turned up a few times. The CDR3 DNA is TGCAGGGTTGATCGGACTAGCGGGAGTTTAAAGACAGATACGCAGTATTTT. Translating it yields CRVDRTSGSLKTDTQYF. V is TRBV20-1 and J is TRBJ2-3; TRBD2 aligns across 13 bases. Germline assignment: CDR1 DFQATT and CDR2 SNEGSKA (reference sequence). This CDR3 comprises 17 residues.

On this clonotype: Possible read error: a much larger clone is one base away. The J gene is TRBJ2-1, the V gene TRBV27; TRBD2 matches at 7 bases. The V and J ends lost 11 bases and 0 bases, in that order; junction bases with no gene match: 7. CDR3 length: 14 residues. CDR1 MNHEY and CDR2 SMNVEV come from the germline V gene (reference sequence). CDR3 residues: CAGHSGGSYNEQFF. The CDR3 bases are TGTGCCGGCCATTCGGGGGGCTCCTACAATGAGCAGTTCTTC.

This clonotype was seen many times. The chain couples TRBV28 to TRBJ2-7, with TRBD2 identical over 9 bases. Trimming took 3 bases from V and 3 from J; bases not matched to a gene: 18. The CDR3 extends over 19 amino acids. The germline CDR1 and CDR2 sequences are MDHEN and SYDVKM. The CDR3 loop is CASSFGVVALREGLYEQYF. The CDR3 DNA is TGTGCCAGCAGTTTTGGTGTAGTGGCACTGCGGGAGGGACTCTACGAGCAGTACTTC.

The chain is built from TRBV4-1 and TRBJ2-2, with TRBD1 matching 8 bases. CDR1 MGHRA and CDR2 YSYEKL come from the germline V gene. V lost 2 bases and J lost 1; bases outside the gene matches: 3. CDR3 length: 16 residues. CDR3 sequence: CASSQTGTGNTGELFF. As DNA, the CDR3 is TGCGCCAGCAGCCAAACCGGGACAGGGAACACCGGGGAGCTGTTTTTT.

The CDR3 sequence is CSAVRLAGGTDTQYF. DNA for the CDR3: TGCAGTGCCGTTAGACTAGCGGGAGGGACAGATACGCAGTATTTT. J is TRBJ2-3 and V is TRBV20-1; 14 bases map to TRBD2. This CDR3 contains 15 residues. CDR1 is DFQATT, CDR2 SNEGSKA, per germline (reference sequence). J lost 3 bases, V lost 6 bases, and 5 bases had no gene match.

In its sample, this clonotype was seen a few times. This chain links TRBV28 with TRBJ2-7; 11 nucleotides agree with TRBD2. This CDR3 spans 15 amino acids. V shed 5 bases and J 3 bases; nucleotides not matched to a gene: 6. Germline V gives CDR1 MDHEN, CDR2 SYDVKM. The DNA of the CDR3 is TGTGCCAGCAGTCCCGGGGGACTAGCGGACTACGAGCAGTACTTC. It translates to CASSPGGLADYEQYF. Based on the CDR3 plus reference TRBV28 and TRBJ2-7, the full variable domain is DVKVTQSSRYLVKRTGEKVFLECVQDMDHENMFWYRQDPGLGLRLIYFSYDVKMKEKGDIPEGYSVSREKKERFSLILESASTNQTSMYLCASSPGGLADYEQYFGPGTRLTVT.

The chain links TRBV18 to TRBJ2-3, with 10 nucleotides matching TRBD2. CDR3 size: 16 residues. The V gene end was trimmed by 3 bases and the J gene end by 4 bases; junction bases not matched to a gene: 7. The germline gives CDR1 KGHSH, CDR2 LQKENI. CDR3 sequence reads: CASSPSLAGVSDTQYF. CDR3 in DNA: TGTGCCAGCTCACCGAGTCTAGCGGGAGTTTCAGATACGCAGTATTTT. Combining the CDR3 with reference TRBV18 and TRBJ2-3 gives the whole variable domain NAGVMQNPRHLVRRRGQEARLRCSPMKGHSHVYWYRQLPEEGLKFMVYLQKENIIDESGMPKERFSAEFPKEGPSILRIQQVVRGDSAAYFCASSPSLAGVSDTQYFGPGTRLTVL.

To note about this clonotype: Being one base from a much bigger clone, this may be a read error. The CDR3 bases are TGTGCCAGCAGTGGCTACAATGAGCACTTCTTC. It translates to CASSGYNEHFF. The V gene is TRBV2, the J gene TRBJ2-1; no reliable D call. The CDR3 contains 11 residues. Germline V gene data show CDR1 as SNHLY and CDR2 as FYNNEI.

The CDR3: CSASALAGLNTGELFF. The CDR3 DNA follows: TGCAGTGCTAGTGCTCTAGCGGGGCTGAACACCGGGGAGCTGTTTTTT. This chain links TRBV20-1 with TRBJ2-2, with 9 bases identical to TRBD2. Trimming at V came to 3 bases and at J to 1 base, leaving 6 bases not matched to a gene. This CDR3 has 16 residues. CDR1 and CDR2 from the germline V gene are DFQATT and SNEGSKA (reference sequence).

The table lists this clonotype with a few counts. The V gene is TRBV27, the J gene TRBJ2-2; 7 bases match TRBD1. The CDR3 contains 16 residues. The ends lost 4 bases at V and 5 bases at J; junction bases unmatched: 10. CDR1 MNHEY and CDR2 SMNVEV come from the germline V gene (reference sequence). CDR3 DNA sequence: TGTGCCAGCAGTTCCCGGACAGGCCCCCCAACCGGGGAGCTGTTTTTT. Its protein product is CASSSRTGPPTGELFF.

This clonotype was recorded many times. In DNA form, the CDR3 reads TGTGCCAGCAGTACGGACAGGGGGAATCAGCCCCAGCATTTT. It codes for CASSTDRGNQPQHF. The chain links TRBV5-4 to TRBJ1-5; 10 bases line up with TRBD1. The CDR3 contains 14 residues. CDR1 SGHNT and CDR2 YYREEE come from the germline V gene (reference sequence). V lost 5 bases to trimming and J lost 4 bases; unmatched junction nucleotides: 3.

The V gene is TRBV20-1, the J gene TRBJ1-3; D remains ambiguous. The CDR3 length is 13 residues. Looked up from germline, CDR1 is DFQATT and CDR2 is SNEGSKA (reference sequence). V was pared by 6 bases and J by 4 bases, with 13 bases between. CDR3 amino acids: CSARTSAGNTIYF. The DNA for the CDR3 is TGCAGTGCCCGGACCTCTGCGGGAAACACCATATATTTT.

The chain links TRBV15 to TRBJ2-7; 8 bases match TRBD1. J lost 2 bases, V lost 0 bases, and 12 bases had no gene match. Germline-derived CDR1 and CDR2 are LNHNV and YYDKDF (reference sequence). The length of the CDR3 is 18 residues. In DNA form, the CDR3 reads TGTGCCACCAGCAGAGATCGGACAGGGCCCGGGGCCCCCTACGAGCAGTACTTC. It codes for CATSRDRTGPGAPYEQYF.